The 29 T cell receptor beta chains given below trace back to one sample, sequenced in a study of blood T cell repertoires in COVID-19. Sequencing used immunoSEQ multiplex PCR; TCRdb keeps in-frame clones, though not all of them. The sample carries roughly 87,000 clones, 70% to 85% recorded once. The sample was peripheral blood. The receptors come from a woman over 75 with COVID-19, enrolled during active disease.

The chain combines TRBV11-2 with TRBJ2-5, with D perhaps TRBD2 (6 bases). Germline assignment: CDR1 SGHAT and CDR2 FQNNGV. The V gene lost 6 bases and the J gene lost 5 bases, with 19 bases spanning the gap. The length of the CDR3 is 15 residues. CDR3 nucleotides: TGTGCCAGCAGAAGAGACCCGGGACTGTGGGAGACCCAGTACTTC. The encoded protein is CASRRDPGLWETQYF.

The rearrangement joins TRBV11-1 to TRBJ1-1; TRBD1 agrees at 7 bases. The CDR3 spans 16 residues. CDR1 SGHAT and CDR2 FQDESV come from the germline V gene (reference sequence). The V segment lost 5 bases and the J segment 0 bases; nucleotides outside the gene matches: 9. CDR3 sequence (DNA): TGTGCCAGCAGCCCCAGACAGGGACCCATGAACACTGAAGCTTTCTTT. Protein product: CASSPRQGPMNTEAFF.

The V call is TRBV25-1, the J call TRBJ1-2; D call uncertain. Trimming took 5 bases from V and 5 from J, leaving 6 bases between them. The germline gives CDR1 MGHDK, CDR2 SYGVNS. CDR3 length: 11 amino acids. This CDR3 reads CASSIFYGYTF. CDR3 nucleotides: TGTGCCAGCAGTATCTTTTATGGCTACACCTTC.

CDR3: CASSKGLNNEQFF. CDR3 DNA sequence: TGTGCCAGCAGCAAGGGGCTTAACAATGAGCAGTTCTTC. The genes are TRBV7-3 and TRBJ2-1; tentative D call: TRBD1 (5 bases). Germline-derived CDR1 and CDR2 are SGHTA and FQGTGA. V was clipped by 5 bases and J by 5 bases, with 10 bases between them. The CDR3 covers 13 residues. Full variable domain (remainder filled in from reference TRBV7-3 and TRBJ2-1): GAGVSQTPSNKVTEKGKYVELRCDPISGHTALYWYRQSLGQGPEFLIYFQGTGAADDSGLPNDRFFAVRPEGSVSTLKIQRTERGDSAVYLCASSKGLNNEQFFGPGTRLTVL.

The V call is TRBV29-1, the J call TRBJ1-2; D gene ambiguous. The CDR3 consists of 11 residues. Germline lookup yields CDR1 SQVTM and CDR2 ANQGSEA. With 2 bases removed from V and 5 bases from J, the gap between germline ends came to 6 bases. For the CDR3, the DNA is TGCAGCGTTGAACAGTTTTATGGCTACACCTTC. This sequence encodes CSVEQFYGYTF.

The chain has TRBV7-9 and TRBJ1-1; no clear D. Trimming stripped 5 bases from V and 0 bases from J, with 13 bases between. The CDR3 has 15 amino acids. Germline V gene sequence: CDR1 SEHNR, CDR2 FQNEAQ (reference sequence). CDR3 sequence (DNA): TGTGCCAGCAGCCCCAGGTGGAGGTTGAACACTGAAGCTTTCTTT. Translation: CASSPRWRLNTEAFF.

This chain connects TRBV15 to TRBJ2-5, with TRBD2 identical over 13 bases. The germline CDR1 and CDR2 sequences are LNHNV and YYDKDF (reference sequence). V gave up 4 bases and J gave up 5 bases; unmatched junction bases: 7. The CDR3 has 16 amino acids. CDR3 region: CATSTTSGGARETQYF. DNA of the CDR3: TGTGCCACCAGCACTACTAGCGGGGGGGCCCGGGAGACCCAGTACTTC.

The chain combines TRBV7-6 with TRBJ2-5, with 8 bases aligning to TRBD1. Germline CDR1 is SGHVS and CDR2 is FNYEAQ. V shed 5 bases and J 5 bases; nucleotides not matched to a gene: 10. The CDR3 runs 15 residues. CDR3 loop: CASSPWTGHPETQYF. The CDR3 nucleotides are TGTGCCAGCAGCCCCTGGACAGGGCATCCGGAGACCCAGTACTTC.

CDR3 protein: CASSLEVNRVDEKLFF. The CDR3 nucleotides are TGCGCCAGCAGCTTGGAGGTTAACAGGGTTGATGAAAAACTGTTTTTT. This sequence joins TRBV5-1 and TRBJ1-4, with D perhaps matching TRBD1 (6 bases). Looked up from germline, CDR1 is SGHRS and CDR2 is YFSETQ. V was trimmed by 0 bases and J by 6 bases, leaving 15 bases between them. This CDR3 spans 16 amino acids.

The V and J genes are TRBV19 and TRBJ1-1; D unresolved. Germline loops: CDR1 LNHDA, CDR2 SQIVND (reference sequence). The CDR3 consists of 14 residues. The V end was cut by 5 bases, the J end by 1 base, with 11 bases between. The CDR3 coding sequence is TGTGCCAGTAGTTCCGACACCAGGAACACTGAAGCTTTCTTT. Residues: CASSSDTRNTEAFF.

The rearrangement joins TRBV5-4 to TRBJ2-1, with TRBD2 identical over 11 bases. In germline, CDR1 is SGHNT, CDR2 YYREEE (reference sequence). There are 16 residues in the CDR3. The V segment lost 4 bases and the J segment 4 bases; nucleotides outside the gene matches: 7. The CDR3 spells CASSQNLAGGYNEQFF. The CDR3 DNA follows: TGTGCCAGCAGCCAAAACCTAGCGGGGGGATACAATGAGCAGTTCTTC. Supplemented by reference TRBV5-4 and TRBJ2-1, the full variable domain reads ETGVTQSPTHLIKTRGQQVTLRCSSQSGHNTVSWYQQALGQGPQFIFQYYREEENGRGNFPPRFSGLQFPNYSSELNVNALELDDSALYLCASSQNLAGGYNEQFFGPGTRLTVL.

This clone turned up a few times. V and J are TRBV10-3 and TRBJ1-5; 12 bases line up with TRBD1. CDR1 ENHRY and CDR2 SYGVKD come from the germline V gene. With 5 bases clipped from V and 6 bases from J, the junction kept 5 bases outside the gene matches. This CDR3 has 15 residues. This CDR3 is CAISPGQGAGQPQHF. DNA of the CDR3: TGTGCCATCAGTCCGGGACAGGGGGCTGGTCAGCCCCAGCATTTT.

This clone was recorded only once. For the CDR3, the DNA is TGTGCCAGCTCACCAGATCCAGCGGGAGCGAGCGAGCAGTACTTC. Protein: CASSPDPAGASEQYF. The chain uses TRBV18 and TRBJ2-7; 8 bases are a match to TRBD2. The CDR3 length is 15 residues. The junction had 9 bases not matched to a gene; V was cut back by 2 bases and J by 6 bases. From germline, CDR1 is KGHSH and CDR2 LQKENI.

The chain employs TRBV6-5 and TRBJ1-5; a weak D match, TRBD1 (5 bases). The CDR3 totals 15 residues. V was pared by 0 bases and J by 5 bases, with 11 bases between. Per the germline V gene, CDR1 is MNHEY and CDR2 is SVGAGI. The CDR3 spells CASSYSGRAHQPQHF. CDR3 nucleotides: TGTGCCAGCAGTTACTCAGGCAGGGCCCATCAGCCCCAGCATTTT.

Concerning this clone: Other DNA sequences within the sample encode an identical CDR3. V gene TRBV5-4 combines with J gene TRBJ2-7; no definite D call. The CDR3 sequence is 11 residues long. Per germline, CDR1 SGHNT and CDR2 YYREEE (reference sequence). V dropped 3 bases and J dropped 3 bases, with 4 bases sitting between them. CDR3 loop: CASSSSYEQYF. The DNA for the CDR3 is TGTGCCAGCAGCTCTAGCTACGAGCAGTACTTC. The full variable domain, in which reference TRBV5-4 and TRBJ2-7 provide the parts outside the CDR3, is ETGVTQSPTHLIKTRGQQVTLRCSSQSGHNTVSWYQQALGQGPQFIFQYYREEENGRGNFPPRFSGLQFPNYSSELNVNALELDDSALYLCASSSSYEQYFGPGTRLTVT.

This clone turned up a few times. The chain recombines TRBV28 with TRBJ2-7; a weak D match, TRBD1 (7 bases). CDR3 length: 13 amino acids. CDR1 is MDHEN, CDR2 SYDVKM, per germline. The V and J ends lost 8 bases and 2 bases respectively, with 13 bases between them. The CDR3 sequence is CASGSGGPYEQYF. CDR3 in DNA: TGTGCCAGCGGATCAGGGGGGCCCTACGAGCAGTACTTC.

The V gene is TRBV18, the J gene TRBJ2-1, with 8 positions matching TRBD1. V lost 0 bases, J lost 8 bases, and 6 bases stayed unmatched. Germline loops: CDR1 KGHSH, CDR2 LQKENI. The CDR3 is 15 residues long. The CDR3 spells CASSPPMDRAHEQFF. Here the CDR3 DNA reads TGTGCCAGCTCACCACCGATGGACAGGGCCCATGAGCAGTTCTTC. Looking up the rest from reference TRBV18 and TRBJ2-1 gives the full variable domain: NAGVMQNPRHLVRRRGQEARLRCSPMKGHSHVYWYRQLPEEGLKFMVYLQKENIIDESGMPKERFSAEFPKEGPSILRIQQVVRGDSAAYFCASSPPMDRAHEQFFGPGTRLTVL.

A note on this clone: The identical CDR3 is also encoded by other nucleotide sequences in the sample. V and J are TRBV7-3 and TRBJ2-7, with TRBD2 matching over 10 bases. Germline values: CDR1 SGHTA, CDR2 FQGTGA. V was pared by 0 bases and J by 3 bases, with 2 bases of the junction left unmatched. The CDR3 consists of 15 residues. CDR3 nucleotide sequence: TGTGCCAGCAGCTTAACCTCTAGCGGGAGCTACGAGCAGTACTTC. Amino acids: CASSLTSSGSYEQYF.

The chain has TRBV15 and TRBJ2-7, with D uncertain. Germline values: CDR1 LNHNV, CDR2 YYDKDF (reference sequence). This CDR3 is built from 13 residues. The germline V and J ends were trimmed by 3 bases and 0 bases, with 6 bases remaining between them. CDR3 nucleotides: TGTGCCACCAGCAGTGACACCTCCTACGAGCAGTACTTC. This gives the protein CATSSDTSYEQYF.

This clone was picked up one time. V is TRBV7-2 and J is TRBJ2-5; TRBD1 matches at 8 bases. Losses at the gene ends were 5 bases for V and 0 bases for J; bases not matched to a gene: 14. The CDR3 contains 18 residues. CDR1 is SGHTA and CDR2 is FQGNSA in the germline V gene. CDR3 protein: CASSPNTWWDRNQETQYF. As DNA, the CDR3 is TGTGCCAGCAGCCCCAACACTTGGTGGGACAGGAACCAAGAGACCCAGTACTTC.

J is TRBJ2-7 and V is TRBV5-1; 9 positions agree with TRBD1. The CDR3 sequence is 14 residues long. Germline CDR1 reads SGHRS; CDR2 reads YFSETQ. The J segment lost 7 bases and the V segment lost 4 bases, leaving 9 bases of the junction unmatched. This chain's CDR3 is CASSDNRGLGEQYF. The DNA for the CDR3 is TGCGCCAGCAGCGATAACAGGGGGCTGGGGGAGCAGTACTTC.

Only a few counts were recorded for this clone. The gene calls are TRBV19 and TRBJ1-3; 9 nucleotides agree with TRBD1. The CDR3 is 16 amino acids. V trimming: 4 bases; J trimming: 4 bases; junction bases outside the gene matches: 8. Germline CDR1 reads LNHDA; CDR2 reads SQIVND (reference sequence). The CDR3 nucleotides read TGTGCCAGTAGTAGCGACAGGGGGTACTACGGAAACACCATATATTTT. Amino acid sequence: CASSSDRGYYGNTIYF.

The V call is TRBV19, the J call TRBJ2-5; weak D call: TRBD2 (7 bases). V was cut by 2 bases and J by 5 bases, with 15 bases left in between. This CDR3 is built from 15 residues. Per germline, CDR1 LNHDA and CDR2 SQIVND (reference sequence). CDR3 DNA sequence: TGTGCCAGTAGTATACTTGGGGGGGCTAGGGAGACCCAGTACTTC. It encodes CASSILGGARETQYF. The entire variable domain, with the rest obtained from reference TRBV19 and TRBJ2-5, is as follows: DGGITQSPKYLFRKEGQNVTLSCEQNLNHDAMYWYRQDPGQGLRLIYYSQIVNDFQKGDIAEGYSVSREKKESFPLTVTSAQKNPTAFYLCASSILGGARETQYFGPGTRLLVL.

The chain carries TRBV11-2 and TRBJ2-3; 16 bases map to TRBD2. V shed 1 base and J 4 bases; nucleotides not matched to a gene: 8. The germline V gene encodes CDR1 SGHAT and CDR2 FQNNGV. The CDR3 runs to 19 residues. DNA for the CDR3: TGTGCCAGCAGCTTAGTGGGACTAGCGGGGGGGCCTTTAGCAGATACGCAGTATTTT. Translation: CASSLVGLAGGPLADTQYF.

This rearrangement joins TRBV27 to TRBJ2-3; TRBD2 aligns across 10 bases. Germline-derived CDR1 and CDR2 are MNHEY and SMNVEV (reference sequence). The CDR3 consists of 17 residues. Germline trimming cut 5 bases from V and 4 bases from J; bases unmatched to any gene: 12. The CDR3 spells CASSPRLAGVVPDTQYF. The CDR3 DNA sequence: TGTGCCAGCAGTCCCCGCCTAGCGGGAGTGGTCCCAGATACGCAGTATTTT.

The rearrangement uses TRBV3-1 (or the pseudogene TRBV3-2) and TRBJ2-7, with 8 bases fitting TRBD1. Trimming took 4 bases from V and 0 from J; bases not matched to a gene: 5. Germline CDR1 LGHDT, CDR2 YNNKEL (reference sequence). The CDR3 sequence is 15 residues long. In DNA form, the CDR3 reads TGTGCCAGCAGCCCGGGGACAGGTTACTCCTACGAGCAGTACTTC. Translating it yields CASSPGTGYSYEQYF.

The genes are TRBV5-1 and TRBJ2-1, with 8 bases that match TRBD2. Germline lookup yields CDR1 SGHRS and CDR2 YFSETQ. With V trimmed by 4 bases and J by 6 bases, 9 bases remained unmatched. This CDR3 contains 15 residues. The CDR3 is CASSPIPGTSNEQFF. CDR3 DNA sequence: TGCGCCAGCAGCCCAATCCCCGGGACTAGCAATGAGCAGTTCTTC.

V and J are TRBV18 and TRBJ2-7; unclear D gene. Germline CDR1 reads KGHSH; CDR2 reads LQKENI. This CDR3 region has 12 residues. Trimming shortened V by 3 bases and J by 2 bases, and 5 bases separated the two germline ends. The CDR3 region is CASSPAAYEQYF. The CDR3 bases are TGTGCCAGCTCACCGGCGGCCTACGAGCAGTACTTC.

CDR3 in DNA: TGTGCCAGCAGCTCCACGACAGGGGGAAACCAAGAGACCCAGTACTTC. Amino acid sequence: CASSSTTGGNQETQYF. The chain employs TRBV7-2 and TRBJ2-5, with 9 bases aligning to TRBD1. CDR3 size: 16 residues. V shed 4 bases and J 0 bases; nucleotides not matched to a gene: 6. CDR1 and CDR2 (germline): SGHTA, FQGNSA.